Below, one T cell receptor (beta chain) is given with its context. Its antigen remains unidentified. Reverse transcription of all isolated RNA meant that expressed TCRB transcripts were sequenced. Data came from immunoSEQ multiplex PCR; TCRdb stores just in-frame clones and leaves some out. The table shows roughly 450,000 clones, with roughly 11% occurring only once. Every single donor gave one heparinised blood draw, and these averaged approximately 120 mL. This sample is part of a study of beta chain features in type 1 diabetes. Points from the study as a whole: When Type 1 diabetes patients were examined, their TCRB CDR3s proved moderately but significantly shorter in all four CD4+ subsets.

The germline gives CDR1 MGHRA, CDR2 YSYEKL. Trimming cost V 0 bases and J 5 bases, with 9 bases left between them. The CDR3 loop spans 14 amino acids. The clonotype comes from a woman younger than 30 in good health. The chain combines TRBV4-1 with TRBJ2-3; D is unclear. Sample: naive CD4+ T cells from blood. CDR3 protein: CASSQEERRDTQYF. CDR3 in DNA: TGCGCCAGCAGCCAAGAGGAACGGAGAGATACGCAGTATTTT.